Shown below are 17 T cell receptor beta chains from a single sample sequenced in a study of tumor and adjacent non-tumor tissue in lung cancer. A modified ARM-PCR protocol with three rounds of nested PCR amplified TCRbeta. TCRdb passed the multiplex PCR reads through MiXCR, listing each CDR3 protein once. Here the sample spans some 100,000 distinct CDR3 sequences, more than 80% being singletons. No cell sorting was done before RNA was extracted from the tissue. The normal lung tissue was taken more than 3 cm from the tumor edge. Input material: distant non-tumor lung tissue. The receptors were sampled from a man in his 60s with small cell lung cancer.

The genes are TRBV12-3 or TRBV12-4 and TRBJ2-1, with 7 positions matching TRBD2. V shed 7 bases and J 7 bases; nucleotides not matched to a gene: 4. This CDR3 is built from 12 residues. The chain's CDR3 is CASIFSGNEQFF. CDR3 DNA: TGTGCCAGCATCTTTAGCGGGAATGAGCAGTTCTTC.

The chain recombines TRBV6-1 with TRBJ1-4, with D possibly being TRBD1 (5 bases). The V gene lost 8 bases and the J gene lost 7 bases, with 17 bases spanning the gap. The CDR3 loop spans 14 amino acids. The germline V gene has CDR1 MNHNS and CDR2 SASEGT. CDR3 nucleotide sequence: TGTGCCAGCTGTGGACATCTTGACATTGAAAAACTGTTTTTT. Amino acids: CASCGHLDIEKLFF.

About this clonotype itself: Germline and junction disagree at one end, which may indicate a read error. The CDR3 nucleotides are TGTGCCACCCGCCGGAACGTATGGCGTAACAGTGAAGCTTTCTTT. The encoded protein is CATRRNVWRNSEAFF. The V and J genes are TRBV6-5 and TRBJ1-1, with unresolved D. CDR1 is MNHEY and CDR2 is SVGAGI in the germline V gene. This CDR3 has 15 amino acids.

The chain recombines TRBV20-1 with TRBJ2-5; D is tentatively TRBD1 or TRBD2 (5 bases each). In germline, CDR1 is DFQATT, CDR2 SNEGSKA (reference sequence). Trimming stripped 7 bases from V and 4 bases from J, with 16 bases between. The CDR3 consists of 13 residues. CDR3: CSGRRETAETQYF. CDR3 nucleotide sequence: TGCAGTGGGCGCAGGGAGACTGCAGAGACCCAGTACTTC.

The chain employs TRBV6-5 and TRBJ2-1; D remains unclear. V lost 6 bases to trimming and J lost 11 bases, with 17 bases between them. The CDR3 has 13 residues. Germline loops: CDR1 MNHEY, CDR2 SVGAGI. As DNA, the CDR3 is TGTGCCAGCAGCTCCCGGTCTCCCGGCAAGCAGTTCTTC. Protein product: CASSSRSPGKQFF.

The table lists this clonotype with many counts. The chain couples TRBV28 to TRBJ1-1, with D unresolved. Germline CDR1 reads MDHEN; CDR2 reads SYDVKM. The V end lost 6 bases, the J end lost 2 bases, and 7 bases lay between the germline ends. The CDR3 has 12 amino acids. The CDR3 bases are TGTGCCAGCAGCCTTGATAACACTGAAGCTTTCTTT. It translates to CASSLDNTEAFF.

With regard to this clonotype: Its ends do not fully match the called genes, so a read error is possible. The chain uses TRBV11-2 and TRBJ1-5, with a tentative D call TRBD1 (5 bases). Looked up from germline, CDR1 is SGHAT and CDR2 is FQNNGV. The CDR3 has 15 residues. CDR3 protein: CASSQRDGPRRPQHF. For the CDR3, the DNA is TGTGCCAGCAGCCAGAGGGACGGCCCTAGACGTCCCCAGCACTTT.

Comment on this clonotype: A junction boundary mismatches the germline segment, possibly from a read error. The genes are TRBV11-3 and TRBJ2-2; possible D gene TRBD2, 6 bases. The germline CDR1 and CDR2 sequences are SGHNT and YENEEA. The CDR3 has 15 amino acids. CDR3 bases: TGTGTCAACAGCTTAGGGGTCTCTTCAGGAGGGGAGCTGTTGTTT. It yields the protein CVNSLGVSSGGELLF.

A remark on this clonotype: A junction end diverges from the germline sequence, so it may reflect a read error. This chain uses TRBV5-1 with TRBJ2-6; D is perhaps TRBD1 (5 bases). CDR3 length: 14 residues. The germline CDR1 and CDR2 sequences are SGHRS and YFSETQ. The CDR3 region has the DNA TGCGCCAGCAGCTCCCTAGGTGGGGCCAACGTCATGACTTTC. Translated, it gives CASSSLGGANVMTF.

With respect to this clonotype: A single base separates this from a much larger clone, so it may be a read error. The rearrangement uses TRBV20-1 and TRBJ1-5, with TRBD1 matching 7 bases. This CDR3 contains 13 residues. The germline gives CDR1 DFQATT, CDR2 SNEGSKA (reference sequence). This CDR3 reads CSARDGTAQAQHF. CDR3 DNA: TGCAGTGCTAGAGACGGGACAGCTCAGGCCCAGCATTTT.

The chain couples TRBV5-6 to TRBJ1-5; no clear D. Germline V CDR1 and CDR2: SGHDT, YYEEEE. V dropped 9 bases and J dropped 6 bases, with 22 bases sitting between them. This CDR3 spans 15 amino acids. CDR3 sequence (DNA): TGTGCCAACAGATCCTATGGGAGGCGGTTTCAGCCCCAGCATTTT. Its protein is CANRSYGRRFQPQHF. Full variable domain (rest looked up from reference TRBV5-6 and TRBJ1-5): DAGVTQSPTHLIKTRGQQVTLRCSPKSGHDTVSWYQQALGQGPQFIFQYYEEEERQRGNFPDRFSGHQFPNYSSELNVNALLLGDSALYLCANRSYGRRFQPQHFGDGTRLSIL.

About this clonotype: A read error may produce the germline difference seen at one junction end. The rearrangement links TRBV5-6 to TRBJ1-1; D is undetermined. The CDR3 totals 16 residues. In germline, CDR1 is SGHDT, CDR2 YYEEEE. The CDR3 spells CTSSLASGSANTEAIF. In DNA form, the CDR3 reads TGTACCAGCAGCTTGGCCTCCGGGTCAGCGAACACTGAAGCTATCTTT.

With respect to this clonotype: The junction shows a germline mismatch at one end, possibly a read error. The chain has TRBV29-1 and TRBJ2-1; no reliable D call. The CDR3 loop spans 15 amino acids. In germline, CDR1 is SQVTM, CDR2 ANQGSEA. The CDR3 loop is CSVDPHGGSYNDQFF. CDR3 DNA: TGCAGCGTGGACCCCCATGGCGGCTCCTACAATGATCAGTTCTTC.

This clonotype was counted once. The V call is TRBV29-1, the J call TRBJ2-3, with D perhaps matching TRBD2 (5 bases). This CDR3 is 13 amino acids long. Germline CDR1 and CDR2: SQVTM and ANQGSEA. Trimming pared 4 bases from V and 4 bases from J, leaving 12 bases between. The CDR3 bases are TGCAGCGTTGCAGCGGAAATGGCAGATACGCAGTATTTT. Residues: CSVAAEMADTQYF.

This chain uses TRBV7-9 with TRBJ1-2, with 9 bases fitting TRBD1. Germline CDR1 is SEHNR and CDR2 is FQNEAQ (reference sequence). This CDR3 region has 14 residues. The CDR3 spells CVRSLDRGGDGYTF. The DNA for the CDR3 is TGTGTCAGGAGTTTGGACAGGGGAGGCGATGGCTACACCTTC. Using reference TRBV7-9 and TRBJ1-2 for the parts outside the CDR3, the full variable domain is DTGVSQNPRHKITKRGQNVTFRCDPISEHNRLYWYRQTLGQGPEFLTYFQNEAQLEKSRLLSDRFSAERPKGSFSTLEIQRTEQGDSAMYLCVRSLDRGGDGYTFGSGTRLTVV.

The chain employs TRBV6-6 and TRBJ1-3; D is unclear. The CDR3 runs to 15 residues. Germline assignment: CDR1 MNHNY and CDR2 SVGAGI (reference sequence). V lost 6 bases, J lost 6 bases, and 18 bases lay in between. The CDR3 bases are TGTGCCAGCAGCCCCGGGGTATCTACTGAAAACACCATATATTTT. Residues: CASSPGVSTENTIYF.

Concerning this clonotype: This CDR3 is missing its conserved last phenylalanine or tryptophan, likely due to a read error. It is unclear where the CDR3 begins or ends on the DNA, so no DNA is shown, and the CDR3 is as TCRdb lists it. The V call is TRBV20-1, the J call TRBJ2-7. Germline values: CDR1 DFQATT, CDR2 SNEGSKA (reference sequence). The length of the CDR3 is 16 amino acids, counting both ends. The CDR3 spells CSAREPHVSGNYEQYY.